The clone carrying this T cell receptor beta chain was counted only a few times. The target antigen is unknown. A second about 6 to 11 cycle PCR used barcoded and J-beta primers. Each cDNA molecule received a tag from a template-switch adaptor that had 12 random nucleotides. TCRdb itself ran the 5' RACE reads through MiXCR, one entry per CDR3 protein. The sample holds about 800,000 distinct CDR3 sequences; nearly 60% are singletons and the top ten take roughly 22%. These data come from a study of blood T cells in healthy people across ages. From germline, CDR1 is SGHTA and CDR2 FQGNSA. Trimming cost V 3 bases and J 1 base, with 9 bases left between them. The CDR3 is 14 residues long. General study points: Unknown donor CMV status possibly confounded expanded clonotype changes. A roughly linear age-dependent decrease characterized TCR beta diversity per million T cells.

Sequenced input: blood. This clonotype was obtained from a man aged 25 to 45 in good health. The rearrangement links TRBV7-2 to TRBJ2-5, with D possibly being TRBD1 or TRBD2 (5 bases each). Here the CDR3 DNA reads TGTGCCAGCAGCTTTTCGGGGACCCAAGAGACCCAGTACTTC. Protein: CASSFSGTQETQYF.